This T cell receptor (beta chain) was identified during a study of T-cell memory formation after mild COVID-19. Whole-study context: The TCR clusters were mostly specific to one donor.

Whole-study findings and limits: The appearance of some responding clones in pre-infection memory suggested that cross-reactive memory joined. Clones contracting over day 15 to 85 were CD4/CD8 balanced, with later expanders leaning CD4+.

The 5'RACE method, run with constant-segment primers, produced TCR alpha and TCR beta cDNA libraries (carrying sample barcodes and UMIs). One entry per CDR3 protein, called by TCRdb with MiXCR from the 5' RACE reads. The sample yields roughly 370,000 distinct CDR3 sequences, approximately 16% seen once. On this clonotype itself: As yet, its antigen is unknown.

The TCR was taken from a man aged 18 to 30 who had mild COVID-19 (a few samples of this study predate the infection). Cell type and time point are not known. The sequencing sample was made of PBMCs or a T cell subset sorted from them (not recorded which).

This CDR3 is CSASRTTNTGELFF. For the CDR3, the DNA is TGCAGTGCTAGCAGGACAACGAACACCGGGGAGCTGTTTTTT. The chain joins TRBV20-1 to TRBJ2-2; D may be TRBD1 (5 bases). Germline V gives CDR1 DFQATT, CDR2 SNEGSKA (reference sequence). The V gene lost 3 bases and the J gene lost 0 bases, with 8 bases spanning the gap. This CDR3 has 14 amino acids.